A selection of T cell receptor beta chains follows, all from one sample in a study of spatial heterogeneity in lung cancer. MiXCR, applied by TCRdb to the 5' RACE reads, yields one record per CDR3 protein. The sample consists of more than 5,000 distinct CDR3 sequences, around 8% of them appearing once. Material: normal lung tissue next to the tumor, obtained at surgery. These receptors all come from a female donor with early-stage non-small cell lung cancer. The CDR3 runs from the conserved cysteine through the conserved F or W. The order of the fields is V gene, CDR3 protein.

TRBV18 | CASSPPGQVYNEQFF
TRBV10-3 | CAIGKQSSYNEQFF
TRBV5-5 | CASSPLAGAPYSAQYF
TRBV2 | CASSGTIGGYTF
TRBV7-8 | CASSFSQGYEQYF
TRBV27 | CASSTPGQGREQFF
TRBV30 | CAWSVGAYGNQPQHF
TRBV9 | CASSVDPSGGAGTDTQYF
TRBV7-2 | CASSGGLAETQYF
TRBV19 | CASSIDIGGIGYEQYF
TRBV4-1 | CASSQVQGYEQYF
TRBV5-5 | CASSPGTFETQYF
TRBV6-2/TRBV6-3 | CASSSGWASEAFF
TRBV7-8 | CASSLVGGTNEKLFF
TRBV4-2 | CASTLDPGSNTGELFF
TRBV2 | CASSITSGGELFF
TRBV29-1 | CSVALNTEAFF
TRBV20-1 | CSARDPGRLWEQYF
TRBV29-1 | CSVDGVGTEAFF
TRBV5-1 | CASSPTGQGAEINYGYTF
TRBV12-3/TRBV12-4 | CASSPDSFSLNYGYTF
TRBV7-9 | CASSLRSGANVLTF
TRBV7-9 | CASSPNRATYNEQFF
TRBV9 | CASSVVSSGGAGELFF
TRBV3-1 | CASSQEEGRRDYGYTF
TRBV12-3/TRBV12-4 | CASSRGLSGDTQYF
TRBV11-2 | CASSLMGQGPYNEQFF
TRBV7-2 | CASSLEGANAEQYF
TRBV12-3/TRBV12-4 | CASSFAARGTGELFF
TRBV7-2 | CASSLVPKPEQFF
TRBV14 | CASSHPNTGELFF
TRBV7-8 | CASSSTSLTGGYTGELFF
TRBV10-2 | CASSEGPGTPYF
TRBV10-3 | CAISESEDSPLHF
TRBV6-2/TRBV6-3 | CASIESGGRDTQYF
TRBV12-3/TRBV12-4 | CASSLGGGNQPQHF
TRBV28 | CASTQGGLGYTF
TRBV19 | CASSIVYRAGHNEQFF
TRBV7-9 | CASSLAKLGHPLTEAFF
TRBV10-3 | CAISESTRKGANEKLFF
TRBV12-3/TRBV12-4 | CASSLSDSSTDTQYF
TRBV27 | CASSLRGLAGVTDTQYF
TRBV28 | CASRTYRVGAFF
TRBV3-1 | CASSQDWQNYGYTF
TRBV6-5 | CASREGRRNEKLFF
TRBV6-2/TRBV6-3 | CASSYFSNTEAFF
TRBV7-9 | CASSPAGTTLNSPLHF
TRBV20-1 | CSAPPTGGDMVYGYTF
TRBV28 | CASSSSLGYGYTF
TRBV11-1 | CASSFSGLGNNEQFF
TRBV12-3/TRBV12-4 | CASSSHRTYEQYF
TRBV19 | CASSIGQLGGQPQHF
TRBV5-6 | CASSSDFGLAGGDTGELFF
TRBV12-3/TRBV12-4 | CASSRAGNPDTQYF
TRBV12-3/TRBV12-4 | CASSLLGSTDTQYF
TRBV12-3/TRBV12-4 | CASRLTGGVIEKLFF
TRBV24-1 | CATSDAGGLNNEQFF
TRBV7-2 | CASSLYRLNTDTQYF
TRBV18 | CASSPGLNTEAFF